This T cell receptor (beta chain) emerged from a study of T cells after yellow fever vaccination (dated 2019 in TCRdb). With respect to the entire study: Libraries from fractions with low cell numbers were prepared with the SMART-Seq v4 Ultra Low Input RNA kit. Bulk PBMC replicates and cell subsets were isolated from blood drawn at multiple timepoints before and after both primary and secondary immunization. Two healthy male donors, one aged 18 to 30 and one aged 30 to 40 years, were included in the cohort. To follow T-cell clones before and after both primary and booster YFV17D yellow fever vaccination, bulk TCR alpha and beta repertoires underwent longitudinal sequencing.

Trimming removed 1 base from V and 2 bases from J, leaving 12 bases between the germline ends. CDR1 and CDR2, looked up from the germline V gene, are LGHNA and YNFKEQ. CDR3 length: 16 amino acids, cysteine to phenylalanine. CDR3 DNA only is kept here, 48 bases in frame from base 1. On this clonotype: Its binding antigen is unknown. Base qualities are missing; no much larger clone stands one base away.

Findings and caveats that apply to the study as a whole: Only two donors were included in the study, so the extent to which the findings can be generalized is limited. A small share of clonotypes was detected in both CD4 and CD8 compartments, with the overlap likely arising from convergent recombination. The secondary T-cell response was found to be weaker but faster than the primary response, with a peak reached on day 5 rather than on day 15. Most clones expanded after primary vaccination (approximately 95% of CD4 and around nine tenths of CD8) were re-detected after the booster, suggesting that broad memory maintenance occurred. Computational filtering was required because FACS-sorted repertoires could contain abundant contaminating clonotypes from the bulk population.

Synthesis of TCR cDNA relied on 5'RACE template switching, a step that introduced a universal primer site along with unique molecular identifiers. Priming for cDNA synthesis came from both the TCR alpha and TCR beta constant segments. Libraries were amplified in two PCR steps, with sample barcodes and sequencing adapters added in the second step. Sequencing of the libraries was done on either Illumina HiSeq 2500 (2x100 bp) or NovaSeq (2x150 bp). In the authors' own workflow: Reads were demultiplexed and collapsed into UMI consensus sequences with MIGEC, and V(D)J alignment was performed with MiXCR. Using edgeR on replicate PBMC samples, clonotypes were called vaccine-responding if FDR was below 0.01 and the log2 fold change was above 5 up to day 15. Each bulk clonotype was labeled CD4 or CD8 based on which sequenced repertoire, CD4 or CD8, contained the clonotype at higher abundance. Using fastp trimming at Q25 and MiXCR clonotype assembly, TCRdb reanalyzed the public sequencing data and kept in-frame beta chains. Under each unique CDR3 protein, matching rows form one entry showing the most common genes and DNA. The V and J calls come from TCRdb's annotation, not from the publication. The sample yields 500,000 to 550,000 distinct CDR3 sequences; 21% were counted once. The ten largest make up approximately 16% of the sample.

In the paper's terms, the treatment or condition label means: live attenuated yellow fever vaccine strain. At each blood-draw timepoint, two biological replicates of bulk PBMCs were collected. A standard Ficoll-Paque protocol was used to isolate PBMCs from peripheral blood. RNA was extracted with TriZol from bulk PBMCs, CD4 and CD8 fractions, and dextramer-positive and dextramer-negative fractions. This chain joins TRBV4-2 to TRBJ1-5, with a tentative D gene TRBD1 over 5 matching bases. The source material was PBMCs, sampled less than 25 days after the first yellow fever vaccination. The receptor comes from a man between 18 and 29 years old who received the YFV17D yellow fever vaccine. Here is the DNA: TGTGCCAGCAGCCAAGGAGTCAGGGCTGGCAATCAGCCCCAGCATTTT. Its translation is CASSQGVRAGNQPQHF.